This entry features one T cell receptor (beta chain) sequence. Its antigen is not known. Germline values: CDR1 SGHNT, CDR2 YENEEA. The CDR3 is 14 amino acids. V was clipped by 2 bases and J by 6 bases; unmatched bases: 5. Both 60 Vbeta primers and 13 Jbeta primers went into the PCR. The assay was immunoSEQ multiplex PCR, and TCRdb's table has in-frame clones only and misses some. In the table there are some 130,000 clones, approximately 70% of which are singletons. The data derive from a study of cytomegalovirus exposure and HLA in healthy donors. General study results and limits: Cytomegalovirus status was reportedly diagnosed by the classifier with high specificity and sensitivity.

The material sequenced was PBMCs. The chain carries TRBV11-3 and TRBJ2-7; TRBD1 agrees at 9 bases. The TCR originated in a human donor in good health. In nucleotides, the CDR3 is TGTGCCAGCAGCTTAAACAGGGGGCGGATCGAGCAGTACTTC. It is translated as CASSLNRGRIEQYF.